The present T cell receptor beta chain was sequenced within a study of blood T cell repertoires in COVID-19. Study in general: Both acute and convalescent COVID-19 samples were obtained from the United States, Italy and Spain. Sources were T cells, B-cell-depleted T cells, or PBMCs; the material itself was cDNA or gDNA.

In the authors' workflow: Nucleated cell counts were estimated from reference gene primer amplification. Using immunoSEQ multiplex PCR, the repertoire was profiled, and TCRdb retains in-frame clones only, with some absent. V, J and clone size were drawn from that table, and D and trimming were deduced from the DNA. The sample carries about 42,000 clones, approximately 90% recorded once. V lost 1 base, J lost 3 bases, and 10 bases lay in between. The CDR3 sequence is 14 residues long. Germline-derived CDR1 and CDR2 are SEHNR and FQNEAQ (reference sequence). The chain recombines TRBV7-9 with TRBJ2-7; perhaps TRBD2 as D (5 bases). The sample comprised peripheral blood. The source is a man over 45 with active COVID-19. The CDR3 reads CASSLGGSDYEQYF. The CDR3 nucleotides are TGTGCCAGCAGCTTAGGGGGTAGCGACTACGAGCAGTACTTC.